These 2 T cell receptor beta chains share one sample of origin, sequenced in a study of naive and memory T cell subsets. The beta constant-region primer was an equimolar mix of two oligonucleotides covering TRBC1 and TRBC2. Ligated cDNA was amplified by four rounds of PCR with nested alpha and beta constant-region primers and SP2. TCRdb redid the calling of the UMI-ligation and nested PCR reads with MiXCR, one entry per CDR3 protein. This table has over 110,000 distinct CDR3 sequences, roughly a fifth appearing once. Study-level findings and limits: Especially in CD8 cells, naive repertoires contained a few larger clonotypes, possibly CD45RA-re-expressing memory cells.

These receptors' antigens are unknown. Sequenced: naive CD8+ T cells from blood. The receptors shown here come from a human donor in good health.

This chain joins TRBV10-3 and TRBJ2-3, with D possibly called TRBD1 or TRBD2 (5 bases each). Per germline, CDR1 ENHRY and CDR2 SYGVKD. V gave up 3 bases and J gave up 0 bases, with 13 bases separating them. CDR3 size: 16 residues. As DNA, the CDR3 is TGTGCCATCAGTGAATCAAAAGGGGAGAGCACAGATACGCAGTATTTT. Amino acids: CAISESKGESTDTQYF.

For the CDR3, the DNA is TGCAGCTTATTGGGCACAGATACGCAGTATTTT. This sequence encodes CSLLGTDTQYF. The chain employs TRBV29-1 and TRBJ2-3; the D is unclear. In germline, CDR1 is SQVTM, CDR2 ANQGSEA. This CDR3 comprises 11 residues. Trimming left V 8 bases short and J 1 base short, with 7 bases between.